The present TCR beta chain was sequenced within a study of cytomegalovirus exposure and HLA in healthy donors. The CDR3 is made up of 14 amino acids. Germline V gene sequence: CDR1 MDHEN, CDR2 SYDVKM. V was shortened by 9 bases and J by 7 bases, with 20 bases between the two germline ends. This table comes from immunoSEQ multiplex PCR, and its TCRdb copy is limited to in-frame clones, with some not included. The sample records about 260,000 clones, less than 95% being singletons. The chain employs TRBV28 and TRBJ2-3; unclear D gene. This clonotype was obtained from a woman aged 25 to 39 in good health and CMV-seronegative. The sequenced sample consisted of PBMCs. The CDR3 DNA sequence: TGTGCCAGGAGTCTATACCAAAGACGTAATACGCAGTATTTT. Amino acids: CARSLYQRRNTQYF. Full variable domain (missing parts from reference TRBV28 and TRBJ2-3): DVKVTQSSRYLVKRTGEKVFLECVQDMDHENMFWYRQDPGLGLRLIYFSYDVKMKEKGDIPEGYSVSREKKERFSLILESASTNQTSMYLCARSLYQRRNTQYFGPGTRLTVL.